The following is a T cell receptor (beta chain) sequence with its context. This clone was counted only a few times. The antigen this receptor binds is unknown. No much larger clone exists at a distance of one base, and base qualities are not known. Receptors were amplified or captured by the immunoSEQ multiplex PCR assay. The TR loci were subjected to amplification by multiplexed PCR, for which V gene segments served as targets of the forward primers and J gene segments as targets of the reverse primers. Amplified CDR3 regions were sequenced on the Illumina HiSeq System. The paper's processing steps were these. To strip out PCR and sequencing errors and collapse the data into unique sequences, a nearest-neighbour algorithm merged closely related reads. Each repertoire was summarised by clonality and by T cell density, with T cell density defined as TR molecules per amount of genomic DNA input. Public TRs were defined as CDR3 amino acid sequences in at least 80% of unsorted samples, then tested for differential abundance between coeliac and control samples. Every lamina propria sample was searched for matches to a list of 218 published gliadin-specific TRB sequences. Kruskal-Wallis tests followed by Dunn post-tests were used to test for differences in clonality and density between disease groups. Held by TCRdb, this immuneACCESS table contains in-frame sequences only and omits some clones. Under half of the omission traces to an unresolved V gene where checked; the cause of the rest is unknown. That table supplies the V and J calls and clone size; D and trimming were determined from the DNA. This sample comprises approximately 6,700 clones, about 63% of them detected only once. Of the sample, more than 3.5% falls within the top ten clones.

The data belong to a study of coeliac disease (dated by TCRdb to 2021 to 2024). As for the study more broadly: Each coeliac patient was placed into one of three groups: newly diagnosed active disease, refractory coeliac disease type I, or disease controlled by a gluten-free diet. The study was aimed at characterising TR repertoires of small intestinal T cells in active, refractory type I and gluten-free-diet-treated coeliac disease. Next-generation sequencing of rearranged TRB and TRG CDR3 regions was used on small intestinal lymphocyte fractions taken from coeliac and non-coeliac patients. Because high-resolution HLA typing was not available, biased TRBV7-2 usage was examined as a proof of principle. TRB sequencing worked for samples from 26 to 30 subjects, and these included 20 to 25 paired bulk unsorted intraepithelial and lamina propria cell samples. Of the 30 or so patients in the full study, about 22 had coeliac disease confirmed by serology and 8 were controls with non-small intestinal disorders. Overall results and qualifications from the work: TRB repertoires were found to be largely private, with most amino acid sequences unique to one sample, and no significant difference in V-gene usage was found between disease groups. The authors judged the approach to be unsuitable for unbiased detection of gliadin-specific T cells, because gliadin-specific T cells are scarce and rarely shared between patients. Published gliadin-specific TRB sequences were detected in about 45% of the 18 coeliac lamina propria samples but in only 1 of 6 controls. Cross-contamination between compartments was possible, because separating intraepithelial cells from lamina propria cells did not produce high-purity fractions. TRB and TRG repertoires of active coeliac intraepithelial and lamina propria samples showed lower clonality than controls, suggesting recruitment of diverse T cells.

Counted from cysteine to phenylalanine, this CDR3 has 16 amino acids. Only CDR3 DNA remains: 48 bases, in frame from the first base. Germline trimming: 5 bases from V, 5 bases from J; junction bases outside gene matches: 14. The germline V gene sets CDR1 to SGHTA and CDR2 to FQGNSA. Cells were frozen in aliquots of some 500,000 in DMSO/FBS in liquid nitrogen, and a single aliquot from each fraction was used for sequencing. Endoscopy and small intestinal biopsy were performed in all 30 or so patients in the study. Lamina propria cells were released by collagenase digestion of the biopsy tissue left over after intraepithelial cell isolation. The Qiagen DNeasy blood extraction kit was used to extract genomic DNA from the frozen unsorted cell fractions.

The source material was lamina propria lymphocytes from the gut. In the paper's terms, the cell subset or site label means: lamina propria cell (LPC) fraction of small intestinal biopsy. Rearrangement joined TRBV7-2 to TRBJ2-7; 8 middle bases align to TRBD1. This TCR was sampled from a young woman with active celiac disease. The CDR3 corresponds to CASSQTSGGGLNEQYF. The DNA is TGTGCCAGCAGCCAAACATCAGGGGGCGGGCTTAACGAGCAGTACTTC.